A single sample gave rise to the 9 T cell receptor beta chains below, sequenced in a study of T cells in Graves' hyperthyroidism and ophthalmopathy. Amplification of TCR beta CDR3 regions used RNA as the template. HTBI primers were the set used in a first-round RT-PCR of the TCR CDR3. Via MiXCR, TCRdb re-called the multiplex PCR reads, giving one row per CDR3 protein. Of 360,000 or so distinct CDR3 sequences in the sample, about a sixth were seen once. Sequences were obtained from blood. These TCRs come from a woman in her forties with Graves' ophthalmopathy.

This clonotype was seen repeatedly, ten times or more. The rearrangement uses TRBV12-3 or TRBV12-4 and TRBJ2-7; 11 nucleotides line up with TRBD2. The V gene end was trimmed by 3 bases and the J gene end by 4 bases; junction bases not matched to a gene: 2. The CDR3 runs to 14 residues. Here the CDR3 reads CASSFRTSGYEQYF. The CDR3 bases are TGTGCCAGCAGTTTTAGGACTAGCGGGTACGAGCAGTACTTC.

This clonotype was seen only a few times. The CDR3, as DNA: TGTGCCAGCAGAGCAGGGGGCCGCACTGAAGCTTTCTTT. Amino acid sequence: CASRAGGRTEAFF. The chain employs TRBV12-3 or TRBV12-4 and TRBJ1-1; TRBD1 aligns across 8 bases. V dropped 6 bases and J dropped 4; count of bases not matched to a gene: 4. CDR3 length equals 13 residues.

This clonotype came up many times. This rearrangement joins TRBV10-2 to TRBJ1-1; tentative D call: TRBD1 (5 bases). The V end lost 3 bases, the J end lost 10 bases, and 9 bases lay between the germline ends. CDR1 is WSHSY, CDR2 SAAADI, per germline. The CDR3 sequence is 11 residues long. The CDR3 bases are TGCGCCAGCAGTGAACAGGTTCTAGCTTTCTTT. This gives the protein CASSEQVLAFF.

This clonotype has ten or more counts. The V gene is TRBV28, the J gene TRBJ2-7; D is unclear. The CDR3 runs to 14 residues. Germline V gene sequence: CDR1 MDHEN, CDR2 SYDVKM. The germline V and J ends were trimmed by 1 base and 0 bases, with 7 bases remaining between them. This CDR3 is CASSLFGVSYEQYF. The CDR3 DNA follows: TGTGCCAGCAGTTTATTCGGTGTCTCCTACGAGCAGTACTTC.

This clonotype came up many times. The gene calls are TRBV27 and TRBJ1-1, with 9 bases identical to TRBD1. The CDR3 length is 15 residues. Germline CDR1 reads MNHEY; CDR2 reads SMNVEV (reference sequence). V shed 4 bases and J 6 bases; nucleotides not matched to a gene: 9. The chain's CDR3 is CASSSYTGGNSEAFF. In nucleotides, the CDR3 is TGTGCCAGCAGTTCCTATACAGGGGGCAACTCTGAAGCTTTCTTT.

This clonotype was counted at least ten times. The V gene is TRBV27, the J gene TRBJ2-5; D not certain. Trimming removed 5 bases from V and 5 bases from J, with 12 bases in between. Germline V CDR1 and CDR2: MNHEY, SMNVEV (reference sequence). The CDR3 has 13 residues. The CDR3 DNA follows: TGTGCCAGCAGTCCTGACGGCGGCGAGACCCAGTACTTC. The encoded protein is CASSPDGGETQYF.

Many counts were recorded for this clonotype. The V gene is TRBV18, the J gene TRBJ2-7, with 10 bases lining up with TRBD1. Germline CDR1 is KGHSH and CDR2 is LQKENI. There are 16 residues in the CDR3. The V segment lost 2 bases and the J segment 4 bases; nucleotides outside the gene matches: 8. Here the CDR3 DNA reads TGTGCCAGCTCACCATCCCGACAGGGGGCCTCATACGAGCAGTACTTC. It codes for CASSPSRQGASYEQYF.

This clonotype has a count of ten or more. V and J are TRBV12-3 or TRBV12-4 and TRBJ1-1; D gene unclear. The V and J ends lost 7 bases and 4 bases respectively, with 16 bases between them. This CDR3 comprises 14 residues. The CDR3 DNA follows: TGTGCCAGCACGAGCATTTCCTCAACCACTGAAGCTTTCTTT. As protein: CASTSISSTTEAFF.

Ten or more counts support this clonotype. This chain connects TRBV7-2 to TRBJ2-7, with TRBD1 as a possible D gene (6 bases). The CDR3 length is 12 residues. Germline V CDR1 and CDR2: SGHTA, FQGNSA. Trimming stripped 4 bases from V and 10 bases from J, with 14 bases between. In DNA, the CDR3 is TGTGCCAGCAGCTCCAGGACAGACCACCAGTACTTC. As protein: CASSSRTDHQYF.